This is a list of T cell receptor beta chains from one sample in a study of shared clonotypes between healthy human individuals. This table comes from immunoSEQ multiplex PCR, and its TCRdb copy is limited to in-frame clones, with some not included. The repertoire has about 2.3 million clones, around 93% of them found once; the top ten carry more than 0.35%. The specimen sequenced was naive CD4+ T cells from PBMCs. The receptors originated from a man younger than 35 in good health. Some clones in this sample may be carry-over from other donors' samples. The CDR3 runs from the conserved cysteine through the conserved F or W. A D gene is named only where the DNA matches it firmly. Not every row has a clone size; where given, it reads once, few, many or a size class.

J | D | V | size | DNA | CDR3
TRBJ1-5 | NA | TRBV5-1 | NA | TGCGCCAGCAGCTTGGACTCCAATAGCAATCAGCCCCAGCATTTT | CASSLDSNSNQPQHF
TRBJ2-1 | NA | TRBV28 | NA | TGTGCCAGCAGCCCCTCGGCGAGCTCCTACAATGAGCAGTTCTTC | CASSPSASSYNEQFF
TRBJ2-3 | NA | TRBV15 | once | TGTGCCACCAGCAGGGGTACTATGGAAGATACGCAGTATTTT | CATSRGTMEDTQYF
TRBJ1-1 | NA | TRBV11-2 | few | TGTGCCAGCAGCTTAGGACGTAGCACTGAAGCTTTCTTT | CASSLGRSTEAFF
TRBJ2-5 | NA | TRBV6-6 | NA | TGTGCCAGCAGTTACTCGCCGACAACACAAGAGACCCAGTACTTC | CASSYSPTTQETQYF
TRBJ2-7 | NA | TRBV5-4 | NA | TGTGCCAGCTATTCGGGTGGGAAGCAGTACTTC | CASYSGGKQYF
TRBJ2-1 | TRBD2 | TRBV7-2 | few | TGTGCCAGCGCTAGCGGGAGGGTTGGACATGAGCAGTTCTTC | CASASGRVGHEQFF
TRBJ1-5 | NA | TRBV28 | NA | TGTGCCAGCAGAATGACCCCAAGGGAAAATCAGCCCCAGCATTTT | CASRMTPRENQPQHF
TRBJ2-5 | TRBD2 | TRBV5-5 | NA | TGTGCCAGCAGCTTGGTGGCTAGCGGACAAGAGACCCAGTACTTC | CASSLVASGQETQYF
TRBJ1-5 | TRBD1 | TRBV19 | NA | TGTGCCAGTAGTATACTACCGGGACAGGGGACGGGCGCGAGTGATCAGCCCCAGCATTTT | CASSILPGQGTGASDQPQHF
TRBJ2-5 | NA | TRBV27 | NA | TGTGCCAGTTCCATATGGGGGAGTGCCTACCAAGAGACCCAGTACTTC | CASSIWGSAYQETQYF
TRBJ2-1 | NA | TRBV5-1 | NA | TGCGCCAGCATCGGGGGCCCTAGGAATGAGCAGTTCTTC | CASIGGPRNEQFF
TRBJ1-4 | NA | TRBV19 | NA | TGTGCCAGTAGTACACAAGCAACTAATGAAAAACTGTTTTTT | CASSTQATNEKLFF
TRBJ1-5 | NA | TRBV6-1 | NA | TGTGCCAGCAGTGAAGCGGGCGGAAGCAACTTT | CASSEAGGSNF
TRBJ2-1 | NA | TRBV11-3 | NA | TGTGCCAGCAGCATTGAGTCTGGCGAGCAGTTCTTC | CASSIESGEQFF
TRBJ2-1 | NA | TRBV19 | NA | TGTGCCAGTAGTAACCGGGCCCGCGGTTACAATGAGCAGTTCTTC | CASSNRARGYNEQFF
TRBJ2-2 | NA | TRBV30 | NA | TGTGCCTGGAGTGTCGACACCAACACCGGGGAGCTGTTTTTT | CAWSVDTNTGELFF
TRBJ2-1 | TRBD2 | TRBV19 | NA | TGTGCCAGTAGTTTCTTAGCGGGAGTACCCAATGAGCAGTTCTTC | CASSFLAGVPNEQFF
TRBJ2-1 | TRBD2 | TRBV11-2 | NA | TGTGCCAGCAGCAAGGGGCTAGCGGCCTACAATGAGCAGTTCTTC | CASSKGLAAYNEQFF
TRBJ2-7 | NA | TRBV7-3 | NA | TGTGCCAGCAGTCCTTCGGGGTCCTACGAGCAGTACTTC | CASSPSGSYEQYF
TRBJ1-1 | NA | TRBV19 | NA | TGTGCCAGTAGTATAAGGCAGGAGAAGACGTGGAACACTGAAGCTTTCTTT | CASSIRQEKTWNTEAFF
TRBJ1-2 | NA | TRBV9 | NA | TGTGCCAGCAGCGGGGATGGTGTATATGGCTACACCTTC | CASSGDGVYGYTF
TRBJ2-3 | NA | TRBV7-9 | many | TGTGCCAGCAGCTTGCGGGCAGGGATGGAGAGGGCAGATACGCAGTATTTT | CASSLRAGMERADTQYF
TRBJ1-2 | NA | TRBV4-1 | NA | TGCGCCAGCAGCCAAGCCGATTTAGGGTTGCATGGCTACACCTTC | CASSQADLGLHGYTF
TRBJ2-7 | NA | TRBV11-2 | once | TGTGCCAGCAGCCCCGCGACTCCCCCCTACGAGCAGTACTTC | CASSPATPPYEQYF
TRBJ2-2 | TRBD2 | TRBV5-1 | NA | TGCGCCAGCAGTTCCTCTAGCGGAATTACGACCGGGGAGCTGTTTTTT | CASSSSSGITTGELFF
TRBJ2-1 | NA | TRBV11-3 | NA | TGTGCCAGCAGCTTTGGGGGTGGCAATGAGCAGTTCTTC | CASSFGGGNEQFF
TRBJ2-3 | NA | TRBV7-9 | NA | TGTGCCAGCAGCTTAATGGGATTCACAGATACGCAGTATTTT | CASSLMGFTDTQYF
TRBJ2-2 | NA | TRBV27 | NA | TGTGCCAGCAGTTGGGGACAATTGGCCGGGGAGCTGTTTTTT | CASSWGQLAGELFF
TRBJ1-2 | NA | TRBV11-2 | NA | TGTGCCAGCAGCGCGCTAAGCCAGGGCCGTCCGGAGGGCTACACCTTC | CASSALSQGRPEGYTF
TRBJ1-6 | NA | TRBV6-1 | NA | TGTGCCAGCAGTGAATTCCGTTCACCCCTCCACTTT | CASSEFRSPLHF
TRBJ1-2 | TRBD1 | TRBV4-3 | NA | TGCGCCAGCAGCCCGGACAGGGGTGATGGCTACACCTTC | CASSPDRGDGYTF
TRBJ1-2 | NA | TRBV27 | NA | TGTGCCAGCAGTTTAAGTTTTGGACTCCTTTATGGCTACACCTTC | CASSLSFGLLYGYTF
TRBJ2-1 | NA | TRBV19 | once | TGTGCCAGTAGTACGGACGGAGACAATGAGCAGTTCTTC | CASSTDGDNEQFF
TRBJ1-2 | TRBD1 | TRBV6-1 | NA | TGTGCCAGCAGCGTGGGACAGGGAGATGGCTACACCTTC | CASSVGQGDGYTF
TRBJ2-2 | NA | TRBV5-4 | NA | TGTGCCAGCAGCTGGACAGCCCTCGCGAACACCGGGGAGCTGTTTTTT | CASSWTALANTGELFF